This TCR beta chain originates from a study of T cell repertoires in cytomegalovirus infection. Across the study: Both CMV infection and a matching HLA type were indicated by public TCR beta signatures.

A single record per CDR3 protein comes from TCRdb applying MiXCR to the reads. The sample carries 200,000 to 300,000 distinct CDR3 sequences, approximately 13% recorded once. CDR1 SGHTA and CDR2 FQGNSA come from the germline V gene. This CDR3 has 16 amino acids. V dropped 5 bases and J dropped 5 bases, with 19 bases sitting between them. This clonotype is deemed medium-sized. The specimen sequenced was PBMCs. This rearrangement joins TRBV7-2 to TRBJ2-1, with D perhaps given as TRBD1 or TRBD2 (5 bases each). This clonotype was obtained from a human donor in good health (CMV status not recorded). Some clones in this sample may be carry-over from other donors' samples. In nucleotides, the CDR3 is TGTGCCAGCAGCCCCCCCGGCCGGGACCTTCACAATGAGCAGTTCTTC. This encodes CASSPPGRDLHNEQFF.